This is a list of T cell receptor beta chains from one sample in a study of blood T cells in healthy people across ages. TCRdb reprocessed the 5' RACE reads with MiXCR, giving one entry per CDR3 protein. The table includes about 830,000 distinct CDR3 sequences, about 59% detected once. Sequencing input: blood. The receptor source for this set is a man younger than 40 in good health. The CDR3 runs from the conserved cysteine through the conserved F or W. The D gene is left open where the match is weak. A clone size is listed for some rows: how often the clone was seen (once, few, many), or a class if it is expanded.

CDR3 DNA: TGTGCCAGCAGTGAATGGATGACAGGGGGCGAGGAAAAACTGTTTTTT
CDR3 protein: CASSEWMTGGEEKLFF
J gene: TRBJ1-4
clone size: -
D gene: TRBD1
V gene: TRBV25-1

CDR3 DNA: TGTGCCAGCAGTTCAACCGGGACAGGGGGCACCTATGGCTACACCTTC
CDR3 protein: CASSSTGTGGTYGYTF
J gene: TRBJ1-2
clone size: -
D gene: TRBD1
V gene: TRBV12-3/TRBV12-4

CDR3 DNA: TGTGCCAGCAGCCCGATTGGGGGGCGGAATTCACCCCTCCACTTT
CDR3 protein: CASSPIGGRNSPLHF
J gene: TRBJ1-6
clone size: many
D gene: -
V gene: TRBV14

CDR3 DNA: TGCAGTGCTAGAGATCCAGACGCCTACGAGCAGTACTTC
CDR3 protein: CSARDPDAYEQYF
J gene: TRBJ2-7
clone size: -
D gene: -
V gene: TRBV20-1

CDR3 DNA: TGCAGCGTTGTCAAAGGCGATCGGGGTGGCTACACCTTC
CDR3 protein: CSVVKGDRGGYTF
J gene: TRBJ1-2
clone size: few
D gene: -
V gene: TRBV29-1

CDR3 DNA: TGCGCCAGCAGCTTACAGGGGGGGCCAGGGACCCAGTACTTC
CDR3 protein: CASSLQGGPGTQYF
J gene: TRBJ2-5
clone size: -
D gene: -
V gene: TRBV4-3

CDR3 DNA: TGCGCCGGCAGCTCCACTAGCGGGGGCTACGAGCAGTACTTC
CDR3 protein: CAGSSTSGGYEQYF
J gene: TRBJ2-7
clone size: -
D gene: TRBD2
V gene: TRBV5-1

CDR3 DNA: TGTGCCAGCAGCTTCCCACCGGGGGCCGCCTACGAGCAGTACTTC
CDR3 protein: CASSFPPGAAYEQYF
J gene: TRBJ2-7
clone size: -
D gene: -
V gene: TRBV7-9

CDR3 DNA: TGCAGTGCTAGAGATGCACTAGCGGGGGACTCTTACGAGCAGTACTTC
CDR3 protein: CSARDALAGDSYEQYF
J gene: TRBJ2-7
clone size: -
D gene: TRBD2
V gene: TRBV20-1

CDR3 DNA: TGTGCCAGCACCTGGATGAGAGAAGCCAAAAACATTCAGTACTTC
CDR3 protein: CASTWMREAKNIQYF
J gene: TRBJ2-4
clone size: -
D gene: -
V gene: TRBV6-2/TRBV6-3

CDR3 DNA: TGCAGCGTTCAACGGGACGCCTATAATTCACCCCTCCACTTT
CDR3 protein: CSVQRDAYNSPLHF
J gene: TRBJ1-6
clone size: -
D gene: -
V gene: TRBV29-1

CDR3 DNA: TGTGCCTGGAGTGTATCGAGTTGGCTAGCGGACAATTCCTCCTACGAGCAGTACTTC
CDR3 protein: CAWSVSSWLADNSSYEQYF
J gene: TRBJ2-7
clone size: -
D gene: TRBD2
V gene: TRBV30

CDR3 DNA: TGTGCCAGCAGCCCCTTCGGACTAGCCGGCGCAGATACGCAGTATTTT
CDR3 protein: CASSPFGLAGADTQYF
J gene: TRBJ2-3
clone size: once
D gene: TRBD2
V gene: TRBV7-3

CDR3 DNA: TGTGCCAGCAGCGTAAGAGGGTCAGCGCATGATGAGCAGTTCTTC
CDR3 protein: CASSVRGSAHDEQFF
J gene: TRBJ2-1
clone size: -
D gene: -
V gene: TRBV9

CDR3 DNA: TGCGCCAGCAGCCAAGTGGCGGACTGGGCAGGCGAGCAGTACTTC
CDR3 protein: CASSQVADWAGEQYF
J gene: TRBJ2-7
clone size: -
D gene: -
V gene: TRBV4-3

CDR3 DNA: TGTGCCAGCAGCTTAATGATAGGTACCTACGAGCAGTACTTC
CDR3 protein: CASSLMIGTYEQYF
J gene: TRBJ2-7
clone size: few
D gene: -
V gene: TRBV7-2